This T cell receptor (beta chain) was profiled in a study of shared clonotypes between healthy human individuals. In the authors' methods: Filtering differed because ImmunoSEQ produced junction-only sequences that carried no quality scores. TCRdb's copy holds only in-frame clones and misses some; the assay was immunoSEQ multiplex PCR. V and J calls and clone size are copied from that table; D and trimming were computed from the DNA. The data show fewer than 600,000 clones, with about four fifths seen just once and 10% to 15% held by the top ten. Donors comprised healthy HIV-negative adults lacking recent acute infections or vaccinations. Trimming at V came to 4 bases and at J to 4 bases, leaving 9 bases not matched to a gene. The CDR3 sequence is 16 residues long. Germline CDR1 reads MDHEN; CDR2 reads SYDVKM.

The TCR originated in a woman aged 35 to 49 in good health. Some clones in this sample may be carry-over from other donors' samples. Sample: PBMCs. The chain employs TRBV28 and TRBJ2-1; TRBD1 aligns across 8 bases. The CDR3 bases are TGTGCCAGCAGTTCCCTCGGACAGGGAGTTTACAATGAGCAGTTCTTC. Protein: CASSSLGQGVYNEQFF. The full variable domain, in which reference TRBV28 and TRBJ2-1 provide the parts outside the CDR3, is DVKVTQSSRYLVKRTGEKVFLECVQDMDHENMFWYRQDPGLGLRLIYFSYDVKMKEKGDIPEGYSVSREKKERFSLILESASTNQTSMYLCASSSLGQGVYNEQFFGPGTRLTVL.